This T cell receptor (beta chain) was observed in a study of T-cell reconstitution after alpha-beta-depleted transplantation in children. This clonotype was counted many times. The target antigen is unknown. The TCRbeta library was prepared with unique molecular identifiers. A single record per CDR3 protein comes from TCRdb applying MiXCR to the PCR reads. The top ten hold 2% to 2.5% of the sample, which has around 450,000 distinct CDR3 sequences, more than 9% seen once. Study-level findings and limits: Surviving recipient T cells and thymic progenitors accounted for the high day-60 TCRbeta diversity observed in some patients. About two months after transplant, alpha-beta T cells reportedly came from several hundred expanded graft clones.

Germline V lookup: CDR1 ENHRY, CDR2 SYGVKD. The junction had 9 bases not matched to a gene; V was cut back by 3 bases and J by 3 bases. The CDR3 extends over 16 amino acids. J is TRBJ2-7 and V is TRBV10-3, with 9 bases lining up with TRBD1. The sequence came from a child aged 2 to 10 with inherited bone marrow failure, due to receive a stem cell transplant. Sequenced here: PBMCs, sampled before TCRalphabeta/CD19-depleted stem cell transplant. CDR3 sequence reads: CAISDSGTGSLYEQYF. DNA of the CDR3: TGTGCCATCAGTGACTCCGGGACAGGGTCCCTCTACGAGCAGTACTTC.